Described below is a single T cell receptor (beta chain) sequence and its context. In germline, CDR1 is SGHTA, CDR2 FQGNSA. Trimming cost V 4 bases and J 4 bases, with 6 bases left between them. CDR3 length: 12 residues. This entry belongs to a study of blood T cell repertoires in COVID-19. Study in general: The samples span acute and convalescent COVID-19 from the United States, Italy and Spain.

Authors' analysis steps: How many nucleated cells were present was estimated from reference gene primer amplification. Produced via immunoSEQ multiplex PCR; TCRdb's table is partial and in-frame only. V, J and clone size reflect that table, while D and trimming were determined from the DNA. This table holds 50,000 to 65,000 clones, roughly 80% found once. This receptor was identified in a man between 70 and 80 years old with acute or convalescent COVID-19. The sequenced material came from peripheral blood. The genes are TRBV7-2 and TRBJ2-3; D uncertain. CDR3 sequence (DNA): TGTGCCAGCAGCTCCTACTCAGATACGCAGTATTTT. Encoded protein: CASSSYSDTQYF. Full variable domain (outside the CDR3, taken from reference TRBV7-2 and TRBJ2-3): GAGVSQSPSNKVTEKGKDVELRCDPISGHTALYWYRQSLGQGLEFLIYFQGNSAPDKSGLPSDRFSAERTGGSVSTLTIQRTQQEDSAVYLCASSSYSDTQYFGPGTRLTVL.